The 17 T cell receptor beta chains in this list originate from one sample, sequenced in a study of T cells of healthy individuals. TCRdb reanalysed the 5' RACE reads using MiXCR and keeps one entry per CDR3 protein. Among tens of thousands of distinct CDR3 sequences listed, around 4.5% were seen once. The receptors shown here come from a human donor in good health.

This clonotype has just a few counts. The genes are TRBV6-5 and TRBJ2-7, with 14 bases identical to TRBD2. Germline CDR1 MNHEY, CDR2 SVGAGI. V trimming: 6 bases; J trimming: 7 bases; junction bases outside the gene matches: 11. This CDR3 has 16 residues. DNA of the CDR3: TGTGCCAGCAGAAAGACGACTAGCGGGAGGGCTCGAGAGCAGTACTTC. The encoded protein is CASRKTTSGRAREQYF.

This clonotype showed up many times. CDR3 sequence: CASSFGVWVGELFF. CDR3 DNA sequence: TGTGCCAGCAGCTTCGGGGTCTGGGTCGGGGAGCTGTTTTTT. V and J are TRBV5-6 and TRBJ2-2; D is possibly TRBD2 (5 bases). Between the trimmed V and J ends, which lost 2 bases and 7 bases, there was a span of 12 bases. CDR3 length equals 14 residues. Germline assignment: CDR1 SGHDT and CDR2 YYEEEE.

This clonotype occurred many times. The V and J genes are TRBV24-1 and TRBJ2-1; 10 positions agree with TRBD2. Germline CDR1 KGHDR, CDR2 SFDVKD. The CDR3 spans 12 residues. V lost 5 bases, J lost 13 bases, and 4 bases stayed unmatched. The CDR3 sequence: CATSASSGSQFF. For the CDR3, the DNA is TGTGCCACCAGTGCTTCTAGCGGGAGTCAGTTCTTC.

This clonotype was seen ten or more times. The chain employs TRBV2 and TRBJ1-1, with 7 bases matching TRBD1. After removal of 6 bases from V and 0 bases from J, the junction contained 4 bases not matched to a gene. CDR3 size: 14 residues. The germline gives CDR1 SNHLY, CDR2 FYNNEI. The CDR3: CASSVGTVNTEAFF. In DNA, the CDR3 is TGTGCCAGCAGCGTTGGGACAGTGAACACTGAAGCTTTCTTT. The whole variable domain, filled in from reference TRBV2 and TRBJ1-1, reads EPEVTQTPSHQVTQMGQEVILRCVPISNHLYFYWYRQILGQKVEFLVSFYNNEISEKSEIFDDQFSVERPDGSNFTLKIRSTKLEDSAMYFCASSVGTVNTEAFFGQGTRLTVV.

This clonotype was recorded many times. This sequence joins TRBV28 and TRBJ2-1, with a tentative D call TRBD2 (6 bases). V was clipped by 6 bases and J by 8 bases, with 20 bases between them. The germline V gene has CDR1 MDHEN and CDR2 SYDVKM. The CDR3 runs to 15 residues. CDR3 residues: CASRPPGDLFHEQFF. CDR3 in DNA: TGTGCCAGCAGACCACCGGGAGATTTATTTCATGAGCAGTTCTTC.

The table lists this clonotype with many counts. The gene calls are TRBV2 and TRBJ2-1; D could derive from TRBD1 or TRBD2 (5 bases each). This CDR3 has 14 amino acids. Germline V lookup: CDR1 SNHLY, CDR2 FYNNEI. V lost 4 bases to trimming and J lost 5 bases, with 12 bases between them. This chain's CDR3 is CASSVMGTDNEQFF. CDR3 sequence (DNA): TGTGCCAGCAGTGTAATGGGGACCGACAATGAGCAGTTCTTC.

The chain combines TRBV20-1 with TRBJ2-1; TRBD2 is a possible D gene (5 bases). The V end was cut by 0 bases, the J end by 0 bases, with 18 bases between. The length of the CDR3 is 18 residues. CDR1 and CDR2 from the germline V gene are DFQATT and SNEGSKA (reference sequence). The CDR3 nucleotides are TGCAGTGCTAGAGATCTACTAGTCACCCGCAACTCCTACAATGAGCAGTTCTTC. Its translation is CSARDLLVTRNSYNEQFF.

In its sample, this clonotype was seen a few times. The V gene is TRBV5-4, the J gene TRBJ2-6; TRBD1 matches at 8 bases. Trimming took 4 bases from V and 3 from J; bases not matched to a gene: 9. Germline CDR1 and CDR2: SGHNT and YYREEE (reference sequence). The CDR3 is 17 amino acids. CDR3 region: CASSAGGLSDGANVLTF. The CDR3 DNA follows: TGTGCCAGCAGCGCAGGGGGCTTGAGTGATGGGGCCAACGTCCTGACTTTC.

This clonotype was detected many times. This rearrangement joins TRBV10-3 to TRBJ1-1; a possible D gene is TRBD1 (6 bases). This CDR3 is built from 13 residues. From germline, CDR1 is ENHRY and CDR2 SYGVKD. V lost 10 bases to trimming and J lost 5 bases, with 17 bases between them. CDR3 coding DNA: TGTGCCACTAACCCAGGGGCTGGAACTGAAGCTTTCTTT. Its translation: CATNPGAGTEAFF.

This clonotype was seen ten or more times. This chain links TRBV20-1 with TRBJ1-2; D uncertain. Germline V gene data show CDR1 as DFQATT and CDR2 as SNEGSKA (reference sequence). V gave up 1 base and J gave up 2 bases, with 23 bases separating them. The CDR3 spans 18 residues. CDR3 residues: CSARAALAFRPTNYGYTF. The DNA of the CDR3 is TGCAGTGCTAGAGCAGCCCTCGCATTCAGGCCGACGAACTATGGCTACACCTTC.

The chain joins TRBV2 to TRBJ1-2; TRBD1 might be the D (5 bases). CDR1 is SNHLY and CDR2 is FYNNEI in the germline V gene. There are 14 residues in the CDR3. V lost 1 base, J lost 8 bases, and 14 bases lay in between. CDR3 nucleotides: TGTGCCAGCAGTGAAGATAGGGGAGTGCGAGGCTACACCTTC. This sequence encodes CASSEDRGVRGYTF.

The sample holds many counts of this clonotype. The chain links TRBV4-2 to TRBJ1-1; D may be TRBD1 (5 bases). The CDR3 has 14 residues. V lost 0 bases to trimming and J lost 5 bases, with 10 bases between them. CDR1 LGHNA and CDR2 YNFKEQ come from the germline V gene. CDR3 loop: CASSQDWGRTEAFF. The CDR3 nucleotides are TGTGCCAGCAGCCAAGATTGGGGCAGGACTGAAGCTTTCTTT.

At least ten counts were recorded for this clonotype. J is TRBJ2-7 and V is TRBV9, with 14 positions matching TRBD2. The germline CDR1 and CDR2 sequences are SGDLS and YYNGEE. Germline trimming cut 8 bases from V and 2 bases from J; bases unmatched to any gene: 12. The CDR3 is 17 amino acids. CDR3 residues: CARLLGLAGVPTYEQYF. CDR3 nucleotides: TGTGCCAGACTCCTGGGACTAGCGGGAGTCCCAACCTACGAGCAGTACTTC.

The table lists this clonotype with a few counts. The V gene is TRBV27, the J gene TRBJ2-3; D assignment may be TRBD1 or TRBD2 (5 bases each). This CDR3 is 12 amino acids long. The germline gives CDR1 MNHEY, CDR2 SMNVEV (reference sequence). V lost 9 bases to trimming and J lost 1 base, with 8 bases between them. CDR3 coding DNA: TGTGCCAGTGGGGACGGCACAGATACGCAGTATTTT. This translates into CASGDGTDTQYF.

This clonotype was seen at least ten times. This chain connects TRBV9 to TRBJ1-6; D ambiguous. Germline CDR1 and CDR2: SGDLS and YYNGEE. The CDR3 runs 12 residues. The ends were cut back, 1 base at V and 5 bases at J, with 1 base in the middle. CDR3 bases: TGTGCCAGCAGCGTAAATAATTCACCCCTCCACTTT. Amino acid sequence: CASSVNNSPLHF.

Many counts were recorded for this clonotype. V is TRBV6-5 and J is TRBJ1-1; no clear D. This CDR3 comprises 15 residues. The V gene's germline CDR1 is MNHEY and CDR2 SVGAGI. V was shortened by 0 bases and J by 1 base, with 9 bases between the two germline ends. The CDR3 coding sequence is TGTGCCAGCAGTTACTCGGGCTTGGGGAACACTGAAGCTTTCTTT. Its translation: CASSYSGLGNTEAFF.

This clonotype showed up just a few times. The V gene is TRBV2, the J gene TRBJ2-3, with D hard to call. Germline assignment: CDR1 SNHLY and CDR2 FYNNEI. The germline V and J ends were trimmed by 9 bases and 0 bases, with 10 bases remaining between them. The CDR3 totals 13 residues. The CDR3 bases are TGTGCCAGACGGCCCTCTAGCACAGATACGCAGTATTTT. It translates to CARRPSSTDTQYF.